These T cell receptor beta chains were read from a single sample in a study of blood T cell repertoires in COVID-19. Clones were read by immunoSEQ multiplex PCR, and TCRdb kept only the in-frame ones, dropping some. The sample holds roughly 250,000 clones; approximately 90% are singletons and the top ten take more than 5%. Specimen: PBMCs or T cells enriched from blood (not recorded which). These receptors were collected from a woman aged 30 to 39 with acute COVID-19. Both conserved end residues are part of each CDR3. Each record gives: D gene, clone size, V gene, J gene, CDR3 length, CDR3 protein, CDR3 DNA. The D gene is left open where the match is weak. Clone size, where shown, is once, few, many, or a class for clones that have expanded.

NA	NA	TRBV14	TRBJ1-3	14	CASSPPRQGNTIYF	TGTGCCAGCAGCCCCCCGCGGCAGGGAAACACCATATATTTT
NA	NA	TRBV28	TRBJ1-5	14	CASSWGGSSQPQHF	TGTGCCAGCAGTTGGGGGGGGTCTAGCCAGCCCCAGCATTTT
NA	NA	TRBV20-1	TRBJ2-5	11	CSARSGETQYF	TGCAGTGCTAGAAGCGGGGAGACCCAGTACTTC
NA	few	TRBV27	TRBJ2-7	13	CASSLHSRYEQYF	TGTGCCAGCAGTTTACACAGCCGCTACGAGCAGTACTTC
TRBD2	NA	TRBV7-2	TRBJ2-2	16	CASSSGLALNTGELFF	TGTGCCAGCAGCTCGGGACTAGCCTTAAACACCGGGGAGCTGTTTTTT
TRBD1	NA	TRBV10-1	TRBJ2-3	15	CASSTGTGITDTQYF	TGCGCCAGCAGTACCGGGACAGGCATCACAGATACGCAGTATTTT
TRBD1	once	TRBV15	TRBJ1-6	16	CATSAWGGTGVSPLHF	TGTGCCACCAGCGCATGGGGGGGGACAGGGGTTTCACCCCTCCACTTT
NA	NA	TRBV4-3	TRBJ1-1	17	CASRAGEFVGIDTEAFF	TGCGCCAGCAGAGCAGGGGAATTCGTTGGGATTGACACTGAAGCTTTCTTT
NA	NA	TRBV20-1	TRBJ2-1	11	CSALEYNEQFF	TGCAGTGCTTTAGAGTACAATGAGCAGTTCTTC
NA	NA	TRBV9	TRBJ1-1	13	CASSPHARAEAFF	TGTGCCAGCAGCCCCCATGCCAGGGCTGAAGCTTTCTTT
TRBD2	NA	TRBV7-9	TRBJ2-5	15	CASSLRTSGRETQYF	TGTGCCAGCAGCTTACGGACTAGCGGCAGGGAGACCCAGTACTTC
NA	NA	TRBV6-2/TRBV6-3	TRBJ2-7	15	CASSPPGWASYEQYF	TGTGCCAGCAGTCCCCCGGGGTGGGCCTCCTACGAGCAGTACTTC
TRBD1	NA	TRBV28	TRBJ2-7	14	CASATGGTSYEQYF	TGTGCCAGCGCGACAGGGGGCACATCCTACGAGCAGTACTTC
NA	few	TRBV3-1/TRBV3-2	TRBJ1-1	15	CASSQERPGGTEAFF	TGTGCCAGCAGTCAAGAAAGGCCGGGAGGCACTGAAGCTTTCTTT
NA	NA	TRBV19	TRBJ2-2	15	CASSIGGPRTGELFF	TGTGCCAGTAGTATAGGAGGGCCGCGGACCGGGGAGCTGTTTTTT
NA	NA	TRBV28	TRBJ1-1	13	CASSLRQNTEAFF	TGTGCCAGCAGTTTACGACAGAACACTGAAGCTTTCTTT
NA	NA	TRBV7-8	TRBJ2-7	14	CASSLVVSPYEQYF	TGTGCCAGCAGCTTAGTTGTCTCCCCCTACGAGCAGTACTTC
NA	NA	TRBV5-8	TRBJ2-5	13	CASSRGQQETQYF	TGTGCCAGCAGCCGCGGACAGCAAGAGACCCAGTACTTC
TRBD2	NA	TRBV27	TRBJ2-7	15	CASSHGLAETYEQYF	TGTGCCAGCAGTCACGGACTAGCTGAAACCTACGAGCAGTACTTC
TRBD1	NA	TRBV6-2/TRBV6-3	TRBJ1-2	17	CASCPYRLGTGIYGYTF	TGTGCCAGCTGCCCTTATCGACTCGGGACAGGGATCTATGGCTACACCTTC
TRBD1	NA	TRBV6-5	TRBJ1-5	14	CASSQDRGNQPQHF	TGTGCCAGCAGTCAGGACAGGGGAAATCAGCCCCAGCATTTT
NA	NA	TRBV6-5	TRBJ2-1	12	CASSKQGSPQFF	TGTGCCAGCAGTAAGCAGGGTTCCCCCCAGTTCTTC
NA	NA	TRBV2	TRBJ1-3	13	CAGRGARGNTIYF	TGTGCGGGGCGGGGGGCGCGAGGAAACACCATATATTTT
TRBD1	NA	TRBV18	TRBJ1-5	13	CASSVDRDQPQHF	TGTGCCAGCTCAGTCGACAGGGATCAGCCCCAGCATTTT
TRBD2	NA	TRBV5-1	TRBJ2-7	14	CASSAGTSGYEQYF	TGCGCCAGCAGCGCCGGGACTAGCGGCTACGAGCAGTACTTC
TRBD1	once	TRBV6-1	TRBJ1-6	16	CASSEATGGRNSPLHF	TGTGCCAGCAGTGAAGCTACAGGGGGTCGAAATTCACCCCTCCACTTT
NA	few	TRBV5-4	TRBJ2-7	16	CASSPQGRVGTYEQYF	TGTGCCAGCAGCCCACAGGGACGGGTGGGCACCTACGAGCAGTACTTC
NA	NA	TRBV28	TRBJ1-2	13	CASSFPPNYGYTF	TGTGCCAGCAGTTTTCCCCCGAACTATGGCTACACCTTC